These 27 T cell receptor beta chains share one sample of origin, sequenced in a study of blood T cell repertoires in COVID-19. TCRdb's copy holds only in-frame clones and misses some; the assay was immunoSEQ multiplex PCR. The table records some 200,000 clones, more than 75% of them present only once. The sequencing sample was made of PBMCs or T cells enriched from blood (not recorded which). These receptors were collected from a man aged 25-45 years in a cohort exposed to, infected with or recovered from COVID-19 (not recorded which).

The V gene is TRBV28, the J gene TRBJ1-2, with 7 bases aligning to TRBD1. The germline V gene encodes CDR1 MDHEN and CDR2 SYDVKM. J lost 4 bases, V lost 5 bases, and 7 bases had no gene match. The CDR3 consists of 14 residues. This chain's CDR3 is CASSPEGARYGYTF. In nucleotides, the CDR3 is TGTGCCAGCAGTCCCGAGGGGGCCCGCTATGGCTACACCTTC.

This clone appeared a few times. The chain combines TRBV11-2 with TRBJ2-1, with 13 positions matching TRBD2. The germline CDR1 and CDR2 sequences are SGHAT and FQNNGV. The CDR3 is made up of 18 amino acids. Trimming at V came to 6 bases and at J to 0 bases, leaving 8 bases not matched to a gene. In DNA, the CDR3 is TGTGCCAGCAGGTTACTAGCGGGAGGGCCCCGCTCCTACAATGAGCAGTTCTTC. Residues: CASRLLAGGPRSYNEQFF. Supplemented by reference TRBV11-2 and TRBJ2-1, the full variable domain reads EAGVAQSPRYKIIEKRQSVAFWCNPISGHATLYWYQQILGQGPKLLIQFQNNGVVDDSQLPKDRFSAERLKGVDSTLKIQPAKLEDSAVYLCASRLLAGGPRSYNEQFFGPGTRLTVL.

The chain couples TRBV3-1 (or the pseudogene TRBV3-2) to TRBJ1-1; 7 bases map to TRBD1. The CDR3 is 12 amino acids. CDR1 LGHDT and CDR2 YNNKEL come from the germline V gene (reference sequence). J lost 8 bases, V lost 4 bases, and 4 bases had no gene match. The CDR3 nucleotides read TGTGCCAGCAGCCTTAACAGGGGAGAAGCTTTCTTT. Amino acid sequence: CASSLNRGEAFF.

The chain carries TRBV28 and TRBJ1-1, with 8 bases that match TRBD1. The germline gives CDR1 MDHEN, CDR2 SYDVKM. J lost 5 bases, V lost 3 bases, and 8 bases had no gene match. The CDR3 contains 15 residues. In nucleotides, the CDR3 is TGTGCCAGCAGTTTTAGCAGGGGGCGAGGGACTGAAGCTTTCTTT. The encoded protein is CASSFSRGRGTEAFF.

The J gene is TRBJ1-2, the V gene TRBV2; no clear D gene. The CDR3 totals 16 residues. The V gene's germline CDR1 is SNHLY and CDR2 FYNNEI. Between the trimmed V and J ends, which lost 6 bases and 7 bases, there was a span of 24 bases. In DNA form, the CDR3 reads TGTGCCAGCAGGGCCTTGACCGCACGAGGCCTCGGTGGCTACACCTTC. Amino acid sequence: CASRALTARGLGGYTF.

CDR3 region: CASSYGTGSSYEQYF. In nucleotides, the CDR3 is TGTGCCAGCAGCTACGGGACAGGGTCATCCTACGAGCAGTACTTC. The rearrangement links TRBV11-2 to TRBJ2-7; 9 bases map to TRBD1. From germline, CDR1 is SGHAT and CDR2 FQNNGV. V gave up 4 bases and J gave up 1 base; unmatched junction bases: 5. CDR3 size: 15 residues.

The chain recombines TRBV18 with TRBJ1-1; D is undetermined. Trimming shortened V by 2 bases and J by 1 base, and 5 bases separated the two germline ends. CDR1 and CDR2 from the germline V gene are KGHSH and LQKENI. The CDR3 length is 13 residues. DNA for the CDR3: TGTGCCAGCTCACCAACTAGGAACACTGAAGCTTTCTTT. Amino acids: CASSPTRNTEAFF.

V gene TRBV9 combines with J gene TRBJ2-3; D is undetermined. The CDR3 has 14 residues. The germline CDR1 and CDR2 sequences are SGDLS and YYNGEE. V was shortened by 0 bases and J by 2 bases, with 7 bases between the two germline ends. In nucleotides, the CDR3 is TGTGCCAGCAGCGTAGCACTATTCACAGATACGCAGTATTTT. Encoded protein: CASSVALFTDTQYF.

V usage is TRBV2 and J usage is TRBJ2-3; maybe TRBD1 (6 bases). With 4 bases removed from V and 0 bases from J, the gap between germline ends came to 11 bases. The length of the CDR3 is 15 residues. Per the germline V gene, CDR1 is SNHLY and CDR2 is FYNNEI. The CDR3 sequence is CASSVQGGSTDTQYF. The CDR3 DNA reads TGTGCCAGCAGTGTACAGGGTGGCAGCACAGATACGCAGTATTTT.

This clone occurred a few times. The rearrangement links TRBV7-8 to TRBJ1-3, with 8 bases that match TRBD1. With 4 bases clipped from V and 4 bases from J, the junction kept 3 bases outside the gene matches. CDR3 length: 14 amino acids. Germline CDR1 reads SGHVS; CDR2 reads FQNEAQ. The CDR3 loop reads CASSSTGAGNTIYF. The CDR3 coding sequence is TGTGCCAGCAGCTCGACAGGGGCCGGAAACACCATATATTTT.

This rearrangement joins TRBV6-1 to TRBJ2-7; D is undetermined. With 1 base removed from V and 3 bases from J, the gap between germline ends came to 10 bases. CDR1 is MNHNS, CDR2 SASEGT, per germline. CDR3 length equals 14 residues. The CDR3 bases are TGTGCCAGCAGTGAAGAAGGCCAGGACTACGAGCAGTACTTC. It codes for CASSEEGQDYEQYF.

The DNA of the CDR3 is TGTGCCAGCAGTTTTCGACAGGGGGCGGTTGTTGGCTACACCTTC. It specifies CASSFRQGAVVGYTF. V gene TRBV27 combines with J gene TRBJ1-2; 10 bases are shared with TRBD1. Germline CDR1 and CDR2: MNHEY and SMNVEV (reference sequence). The V segment lost 3 bases and the J segment 7 bases; nucleotides outside the gene matches: 8. The CDR3 contains 15 residues.

The genes are TRBV7-9 and TRBJ1-5, with unresolved D. Germline V gives CDR1 SEHNR, CDR2 FQNEAQ (reference sequence). Trimming left V 3 bases short and J 5 bases short, with 11 bases between. There are 14 residues in the CDR3. The CDR3 DNA sequence: TGTGCCAGCAGCTTGGGAGGCACCGATCAGCCCCAGCATTTT. Encoded protein: CASSLGGTDQPQHF.

CDR3 DNA sequence: TGTGCCAGCAGTGACCAGGGGGAGCGGGCCTCCTACGAGCAGTACTTC. It specifies CASSDQGERASYEQYF. The chain carries TRBV6-1 and TRBJ2-7, with a possible D match to TRBD1 (7 bases). The CDR3 consists of 16 residues. V was shortened by 3 bases and J by 0 bases, with 15 bases between the two germline ends. The germline V gene has CDR1 MNHNS and CDR2 SASEGT.

V usage is TRBV28 and J usage is TRBJ1-2; 8 nucleotides match TRBD1. Trimming cost V 6 bases and J 1 base; bases outside gene matches: 4. Looked up from germline, CDR1 is MDHEN and CDR2 is SYDVKM. The CDR3 spans 14 residues. In DNA, the CDR3 is TGTGCCAGCAGGGGACAGGCGAATAACTATGGCTACACCTTC. This codes for CASRGQANNYGYTF.

CDR3 sequence reads: CASSSLAGVPYEQYF. As DNA, the CDR3 is TGTGCCAGCAGCTCCCTAGCGGGAGTACCCTACGAGCAGTACTTC. The rearrangement joins TRBV7-8 to TRBJ2-7, with 10 bases lining up with TRBD2. Losses at the gene ends were 4 bases for V and 2 bases for J; bases not matched to a gene: 5. The CDR3 extends over 15 amino acids. CDR1 SGHVS and CDR2 FQNEAQ come from the germline V gene.

This clone was observed a single time. The rearrangement links TRBV5-1 to TRBJ2-5; 8 bases are shared with TRBD2. The CDR3 sequence is 15 residues long. Per the germline V gene, CDR1 is SGHRS and CDR2 is YFSETQ. V lost 0 bases to trimming and J lost 3 bases; unmatched junction nucleotides: 4. The CDR3 coding sequence is TGCGCCAGCAGCTTGGTGCCAGCGGGAGAAGAGACCCAGTACTTC. Protein: CASSLVPAGEETQYF.

The rearrangement links TRBV5-6 to TRBJ2-7; D gene unclear. CDR3 length: 16 residues. The V gene's germline CDR1 is SGHDT and CDR2 YYEEEE. V was pared by 2 bases and J by 0 bases, with 15 bases between. The CDR3 sequence is CASSLQPLQSSYEQYF. In nucleotides, the CDR3 is TGTGCCAGCAGCTTACAACCACTACAAAGCTCCTACGAGCAGTACTTC. The full variable domain, with the rest looked up from reference TRBV5-6 and TRBJ2-7, is DAGVTQSPTHLIKTRGQQVTLRCSPKSGHDTVSWYQQALGQGPQFIFQYYEEEERQRGNFPDRFSGHQFPNYSSELNVNALLLGDSALYLCASSLQPLQSSYEQYFGPGTRLTVT.

The V gene is TRBV9, the J gene TRBJ1-5, with a weak D call TRBD1 (6 bases). The CDR3 runs to 15 residues. V was shortened by 6 bases and J by 8 bases, with 21 bases between the two germline ends. CDR1 SGDLS and CDR2 YYNGEE come from the germline V gene. The CDR3 spells CASTHGGAGTEPQHF. In nucleotides, the CDR3 is TGTGCCAGCACCCACGGGGGGGCAGGGACGGAGCCCCAGCATTTT.

V usage is TRBV2 and J usage is TRBJ2-3; TRBD2 agrees at 7 bases. CDR1 and CDR2 (germline): SNHLY, FYNNEI. J lost 6 bases, V lost 6 bases, and 9 bases had no gene match. This CDR3 contains 14 residues. In DNA form, the CDR3 reads TGTGCCAGCAGCTGGACTAGATCTACGGATACGCAGTATTTT. It specifies CASSWTRSTDTQYF.

By sample fraction, this clone is medium-sized (0.01 to 0.1%). The chain combines TRBV11-3 with TRBJ1-5, with 8 nucleotides matching TRBD1. The V gene end was trimmed by 0 bases and the J gene end by 11 bases; junction bases not matched to a gene: 0. The CDR3 consists of 12 residues. Looked up from germline, CDR1 is SGHNT and CDR2 is YENEEA. The chain's CDR3 is CASSLEDRAQHF. Here the CDR3 DNA reads TGTGCCAGCAGCTTAGAGGACAGGGCCCAGCATTTT.

The V gene is TRBV7-3, the J gene TRBJ2-2; maybe TRBD2 (6 bases). CDR3 length: 15 amino acids. The germline CDR1 and CDR2 sequences are SGHTA and FQGTGA. V was pared by 5 bases and J by 6 bases, with 16 bases between. For the CDR3, the DNA is TGTGCCAGCAGCCCCGGGACTCTTAGTTCCGGGGAGCTGTTTTTT. As protein: CASSPGTLSSGELFF.

This chain uses TRBV7-9 with TRBJ2-7, with D tentatively TRBD2 (6 bases). The CDR3 spans 15 residues. Trimming cost V 3 bases and J 2 bases, with 14 bases left between them. Germline values: CDR1 SEHNR, CDR2 FQNEAQ (reference sequence). The CDR3 sequence: CASSLGLALAYEQYF. The CDR3 DNA is TGTGCCAGCAGCTTGGGGCTAGCGCTTGCCTACGAGCAGTACTTC.

The chain couples TRBV5-1 to TRBJ1-3; D is uncertain. CDR1 and CDR2 (germline): SGHRS, YFSETQ. This CDR3 spans 14 amino acids. V was pared by 0 bases and J by 2 bases, with 6 bases between. The CDR3 spells CASSLEATGNTIYF. In DNA form, the CDR3 reads TGCGCCAGCAGCTTGGAAGCAACTGGAAACACCATATATTTT.

This chain links TRBV27 with TRBJ1-2, with 9 positions matching TRBD1. Germline V gene lookup returns CDR1 MNHEY and CDR2 SMNVEV (reference sequence). The length of the CDR3 is 17 residues. Trimming removed 2 bases from V and 4 bases from J; junction bases left unmatched: 11. The CDR3 protein is CASSLSSGTGTFYGYTF. CDR3 DNA sequence: TGTGCCAGCAGTTTAAGTTCCGGGACAGGGACTTTCTATGGCTACACCTTC.

This clone occurred a few times. J is TRBJ1-5 and V is TRBV9, with D hard to call. CDR1 and CDR2 (germline): SGDLS, YYNGEE. Trimming cost V 0 bases and J 2 bases, with 12 bases left between them. This CDR3 contains 16 residues. CDR3 bases: TGTGCCAGCAGCGTAGGTTCCGGGGTTGGCAATCAGCCCCAGCATTTT. It encodes CASSVGSGVGNQPQHF.

This chain uses TRBV7-9 with TRBJ1-4; no clear D gene. CDR1 and CDR2 from the germline V gene are SEHNR and FQNEAQ (reference sequence). The CDR3 length is 13 residues. The V and J ends lost 1 base and 4 bases respectively, with 4 bases between them. The CDR3 region has the DNA TGTGCCAGCAGCTTAGACTATAATGAAAAACTGTTTTTT. Its protein product is CASSLDYNEKLFF.